These 4 T cell receptor beta chains came from one sample sequenced in a study of Graves' ophthalmopathy and Graves' hyperthyroidism. Amplification from RNA transcripts yielded the TCR beta CDR3 regions. The first round was an RT-PCR with HTBI primers, and the second round was a multiplex PCR. TCRdb analysed the multiplex PCR reads with MiXCR anew, one entry per CDR3 protein. The sample includes around 1,200,000 distinct CDR3 sequences, 35% to 40% of them seen just once. The specimen sequenced was peripheral blood or thyroid tissue (not recorded which). All receptors come from an adult man with Graves' hyperthyroidism.

V usage is TRBV29-1 and J usage is TRBJ1-1, with D perhaps TRBD1 (6 bases). There are 14 residues in the CDR3. Germline CDR1 and CDR2: SQVTM and ANQGSEA. Trimming left V 6 bases short and J 3 bases short, with 17 bases between. The CDR3 DNA reads TGCAGCGTCGTATGGACAGACGCAGACACTGAAGCTTTCTTT. Protein product: CSVVWTDADTEAFF.

The V gene is TRBV10-3, the J gene TRBJ1-6; 8 positions match TRBD1. This CDR3 comprises 15 residues. Germline V gene sequence: CDR1 ENHRY, CDR2 SYGVKD. The V and J ends lost 2 bases and 6 bases, in that order; junction bases with no gene match: 3. The CDR3 protein is CAISERGTGNSPLHF. As DNA, the CDR3 is TGTGCCATCAGTGAGAGGGGGACAGGTAATTCACCCCTCCACTTT.

This clonotype was recorded at least ten times. The chain links TRBV7-2 to TRBJ2-5; 9 nucleotides align to TRBD2. The V segment lost 4 bases and the J segment 4 bases; nucleotides outside the gene matches: 7. The CDR3 consists of 15 residues. CDR1 is SGHTA and CDR2 is FQGNSA in the germline V gene. As DNA, the CDR3 is TGTGCCAGCAGCTCCCGGACTAGCGCGGCAGAGACCCAGTACTTC. Translation gives CASSSRTSAAETQYF. The variable domain in full, with the rest retrieved from reference TRBV7-2 and TRBJ2-5, is GAGVSQSPSNKVTEKGKDVELRCDPISGHTALYWYRQSLGQGLEFLIYFQGNSAPDKSGLPSDRFSAERTGGSVSTLTIQRTQQEDSAVYLCASSSRTSAAETQYFGPGTRLLVL.

The table lists this clonotype with a few counts. V and J are TRBV5-5 and TRBJ2-7; 8 bases agree with TRBD1. From germline, CDR1 is SGHKS and CDR2 YYEKEE (reference sequence). The trim removed 0 bases at V and 5 bases at J, leaving 4 bases unmatched. The CDR3 contains 14 residues. The CDR3 nucleotides read TGTGCCAGCAGCTTGGGGAGGACAGGGAACGAGCAGTACTTC. Protein product: CASSLGRTGNEQYF.